This T cell receptor (beta chain) was sequenced during a study of spatial heterogeneity in lung cancer. On each TCR cDNA molecule, a unique molecular identifier was present. MiXCR, applied by TCRdb to the 5' RACE reads, yields one record per CDR3 protein. The sample lists over 10,000 distinct CDR3 sequences, 5.1% occurring once. The study, taken as a whole, reports: It was found that expanded intratumoral alpha and beta TCR counts tracked tumor mutation counts.

This clonotype is large (0.1 to 1%) within its sample. Its specificity is not known. As for time point: sample taken at primary tumor resection. Unsorted whole RNA of tumor, nontumor lung or frozen PBMC was sequenced. The length of the CDR3 is 14 residues. Germline V gene sequence: CDR1 SEHNR, CDR2 FQNEAQ (reference sequence). The germline V and J ends were trimmed by 3 bases and 7 bases, with 13 bases remaining between them. V and J are TRBV7-9 and TRBJ2-1; D not resolved. Here the sequenced sample was lung tumor tissue, taken at surgery. The source of this sequence is a male donor with early-stage non-small cell lung cancer. CDR3 in DNA: TGTGCCAGCAGCTTTCCGGGCAGGAAGAATGAGCAGTTCTTC. Residues: CASSFPGRKNEQFF.